This TCR beta chain comes out of a study of identical twins. Study-wide results and caveats: The study found weaker excess twin sharing in beta out-of-frame sequences. There were fewer insertions in abundant cord blood beta clonotypes, but memory repertoires showed no such pattern.

The germline gives CDR1 SQVTM, CDR2 ANQGSEA. The length of the CDR3 is 12 residues. Between the trimmed V and J ends, which lost 1 base and 5 bases, there was a span of 5 bases. As concerns this clonotype: As yet, its antigen is unknown.

TCRdb re-called the 5' RACE reads with MiXCR, one entry per CDR3 protein. The sample has about 720,000 distinct CDR3 sequences, roughly 18% seen once; the top ten hold under 15%. These sequences were also reported in another study, on T cells expressing NK-cell markers. Turning to that study: Of the CD8+ T cell pool in six donors, roughly 1.0-8% was accounted for by dominant NKG2C+ clonotypes. These clonotypes additionally ranked first within the CD3+CD56-NKG2C+ fraction of several donors.

Sequences were obtained from PBMCs. The gene calls are TRBV29-1 and TRBJ2-2; D call uncertain. This sequence was found in a woman under 30 in good health. The CDR3 DNA follows: TGCAGCGTTGAAGCGGGTACCGGGGAGCTGTTTTTT. Protein sequence: CSVEAGTGELFF.